These 15 T cell receptor beta chains were all obtained from the same sample, sequenced in a study of blood T cell repertoires in COVID-19. The protocol was immunoSEQ multiplex PCR, while the TCRdb copy is restricted to in-frame clones and leaves out a portion. The data contain approximately 200,000 clones, roughly three quarters of them singletons. Material: peripheral blood. These TCRs come from a woman older than 75 with COVID-19, enrolled during active disease.

The J gene is TRBJ1-3, the V gene TRBV2, with no clear D. CDR3 length: 14 amino acids. The V gene's germline CDR1 is SNHLY and CDR2 FYNNEI. V was trimmed by 3 bases and J by 0 bases, leaving 6 bases between them. CDR3 nucleotide sequence: TGTGCCAGCAGTGAGATACTCTCTGGAAACACCATATATTTT. It yields the protein CASSEILSGNTIYF.

The chain uses TRBV2 and TRBJ2-7; 9 bases are shared with TRBD1. This CDR3 is built from 14 residues. The germline V gene encodes CDR1 SNHLY and CDR2 FYNNEI. The V segment lost 6 bases and the J segment 3 bases; nucleotides outside the gene matches: 6. This chain's CDR3 is CASRRDREGYEQYF. The CDR3 bases are TGTGCCAGCAGGCGGGACAGGGAGGGCTACGAGCAGTACTTC.

The CDR3 protein is CASSLGLAGITGELFF. The CDR3 coding sequence is TGCGCCAGCAGCTTGGGACTAGCGGGTATCACCGGGGAGCTGTTTTTT. The gene calls are TRBV5-1 and TRBJ2-2; 10 bases are a match to TRBD2. Germline-derived CDR1 and CDR2 are SGHRS and YFSETQ. Losses at the gene ends were 0 bases for V and 4 bases for J; bases not matched to a gene: 3. This CDR3 contains 16 residues.

The chain carries TRBV6-2 or TRBV6-3 and TRBJ2-1, with TRBD2 as a possible D gene (5 bases). The CDR3 length is 14 residues. Trimming shortened V by 2 bases and J by 7 bases, and 12 bases separated the two germline ends. CDR1 and CDR2 (germline): MNHEY, SVGEGT. The CDR3 loop reads CASSYTGLYNEQFF. The CDR3 nucleotides read TGTGCCAGCAGTTACACCGGACTGTATAATGAGCAGTTCTTC.

This chain uses TRBV5-1 with TRBJ2-1, with TRBD2 as a possible D gene (6 bases). This CDR3 spans 13 amino acids. The germline gives CDR1 SGHRS, CDR2 YFSETQ. Trimming removed 7 bases from V and 7 bases from J, with 15 bases in between. The CDR3 here is CASRHGGDNEQFF. The CDR3 nucleotides read TGCGCCAGCCGTCACGGGGGTGATAATGAGCAGTTCTTC.

CDR3 DNA: TGTGCCAGCAGTGCGACTAGCCAAGAGACCCAGTACTTC. This gives the protein CASSATSQETQYF. The chain joins TRBV2 to TRBJ2-5, with a weak D call TRBD2 (6 bases). Trimming cost V 4 bases and J 1 base, with 7 bases left between them. Germline loops: CDR1 SNHLY, CDR2 FYNNEI. The CDR3 length is 13 residues.

A note on this clone: The sample holds other DNA sequences that translate to the same CDR3. This chain uses TRBV29-1 with TRBJ2-7; 11 bases line up with TRBD2. This CDR3 has 13 amino acids. With V trimmed by 2 bases and J by 3 bases, 0 bases remained unmatched. Germline assignment: CDR1 SQVTM and CDR2 ANQGSEA. CDR3 sequence reads: CSVELAGGYEQYF. Here the CDR3 DNA reads TGCAGCGTTGAACTAGCGGGAGGCTACGAGCAGTACTTC.

The chain recombines TRBV7-8 with TRBJ2-3; 7 bases agree with TRBD2. The length of the CDR3 is 17 residues. Germline CDR1 reads SGHVS; CDR2 reads FQNEAQ. Trimming at V came to 3 bases and at J to 2 bases, leaving 11 bases not matched to a gene. The DNA for the CDR3 is TGTGCCAGCAGCTTCCGGGACTACAATAAACCCACAGATACGCAGTATTTT. Amino acid sequence: CASSFRDYNKPTDTQYF. The full variable domain, its missing parts supplied by reference TRBV7-8 and TRBJ2-3, is GAGVSQSPRYKVAKRGQDVALRCDPISGHVSLFWYQQALGQGPEFLTYFQNEAQLDKSGLPSDRFFAERPEGSVSTLKIQRTQQEDSAVYLCASSFRDYNKPTDTQYFGPGTRLTVL.

The chain combines TRBV27 with TRBJ1-2, with D perhaps matching TRBD1 (5 bases). Trimming took 5 bases from V and 3 from J, leaving 16 bases between them. CDR3 length: 15 residues. Germline V gene sequence: CDR1 MNHEY, CDR2 SMNVEV (reference sequence). CDR3 sequence (DNA): TGTGCCAGCAGTAAACAGGTTACCCCTTACTATGGCTACACCTTC. Translation: CASSKQVTPYYGYTF.

The chain couples TRBV10-3 to TRBJ2-3, with 9 bases that match TRBD1. This CDR3 spans 14 amino acids. Trimming cost V 0 bases and J 6 bases; bases outside gene matches: 1. Looked up from germline, CDR1 is ENHRY and CDR2 is SYGVKD. CDR3 sequence reads: CAISESDRGDTQYF. The CDR3 DNA follows: TGTGCCATCAGTGAGTCGGACAGGGGTGATACGCAGTATTTT.

V is TRBV5-8 and J is TRBJ2-7, with 9 bases that match TRBD1. The CDR3 sequence is 14 residues long. Germline assignment: CDR1 SGHTS and CDR2 YDEGEE. The V gene end was trimmed by 2 bases and the J gene end by 6 bases; junction bases not matched to a gene: 6. CDR3: CASSLGGQGFEQYF. CDR3 DNA: TGTGCCAGCAGCTTAGGGGGACAGGGCTTCGAGCAGTACTTC.

The chain joins TRBV5-1 to TRBJ2-1; 10 bases line up with TRBD2. This CDR3 spans 15 amino acids. Trimming at V came to 4 bases and at J to 9 bases, leaving 10 bases not matched to a gene. Germline assignment: CDR1 SGHRS and CDR2 YFSETQ. The CDR3 reads CASSRGLAEGSEQFF. In DNA, the CDR3 is TGCGCCAGCAGCCGAGGACTAGCGGAGGGCAGTGAGCAGTTCTTC.

V is TRBV5-1 and J is TRBJ2-7, with 10 bases aligning to TRBD2. The V segment lost 5 bases and the J segment 1 base; nucleotides outside the gene matches: 3. In germline, CDR1 is SGHRS, CDR2 YFSETQ. CDR3 length: 14 residues. CDR3 bases: TGCGCCAGCAGTACGACTAGCGGGTCCTACGAGCAGTACTTC. This codes for CASSTTSGSYEQYF.

This clone was detected once. The chain employs TRBV5-6 and TRBJ1-1, with D possibly TRBD1 on 6 matching bases. The germline CDR1 and CDR2 sequences are SGHDT and YYEEEE. Trimming took 0 bases from V and 6 from J, leaving 21 bases between them. The CDR3 runs 17 residues. The CDR3: CASSLAGTPRVGAEAFF. Here the CDR3 DNA reads TGTGCCAGCAGCTTGGCTGGGACACCAAGGGTGGGCGCTGAAGCTTTCTTT.

The chain links TRBV2 to TRBJ2-3, with 7 bases aligning to TRBD2. The CDR3 is 15 residues long. Germline V gene data show CDR1 as SNHLY and CDR2 as FYNNEI. J lost 6 bases, V lost 5 bases, and 11 bases had no gene match. The CDR3 is CASSISRQGGDTQYF. Here the CDR3 DNA reads TGTGCCAGCAGTATCTCTCGCCAGGGAGGGGATACGCAGTATTTT.